The rows below give T cell receptor beta chains drawn from one sample of a study of T cell responses to AZD1222 COVID-19 vaccine. The data were produced by immunoSEQ multiplex PCR, yet TCRdb's version contains in-frame clones alone and is incomplete. In the table there are around 80,000 clones, 80% to 90% of which are singletons. Sample: peripheral blood, taken 28 days after the second AZD1222 dose. These receptors were obtained from an adult who received the AZD1222 COVID-19 vaccine. The CDR3 runs from the conserved cysteine through the conserved F or W. D genes are given only for firm matches. Size is stated for part of the rows, as once, few or many counts, or as a class when the clone is expanded.

d_gene,abundance,j_gene,v_gene,CDR3nt,CDR3aa
NA,NA,TRBJ1-2,TRBV4-1,TGCGCCAGCAGTCAACATGCCGGGCCCAACGCGAACTATGGCTACACCTTC,CASSQHAGPNANYGYTF
NA,NA,TRBJ1-6,TRBV6-5,TGTGCCAGCAGAATGACACTAACTAATTCACCCCTCCACTTT,CASRMTLTNSPLHF
TRBD1,NA,TRBJ2-2,TRBV18,TGTGCCAGCTCACCACAGGGACAGGAGAACACCGGGGAGCTGTTTTTT,CASSPQGQENTGELFF
NA,NA,TRBJ2-2,TRBV2,TGTGCCAGCAGTGTGGACAGATACACCGGGGAGCTGTTTTTT,CASSVDRYTGELFF
NA,NA,TRBJ1-5,TRBV7-9,TGTGCCAGCAGCTCGGACGGTTATCAGCCCCAGCATTTT,CASSSDGYQPQHF
NA,NA,TRBJ1-2,TRBV6-6,TGTGCCAGCAGTTACGGAGAGACGGTGATGGGCTACACCTTC,CASSYGETVMGYTF
NA,NA,TRBJ2-3,TRBV5-6,TGTGCCAGCAGCGACCTTCAACGCACGCAGTATTTT,CASSDLQRTQYF
NA,NA,TRBJ2-3,TRBV6-5,TGTGCCAGCAGGGACCTGGGGGGGCGGGCAGATACGCAGTATTTT,CASRDLGGRADTQYF
NA,few,TRBJ1-1,TRBV7-8,TGTGCCAGCAGCCCTAGGGTCTCTGGGTACACTGAAGCTTTCTTT,CASSPRVSGYTEAFF
NA,NA,TRBJ1-4,TRBV6-6,TGTGCCAGCAGGGACGGGTATAATGAAAAACTGTTTTTT,CASRDGYNEKLFF
NA,NA,TRBJ1-6,TRBV25-1,TGTGCCAGTAGACAGGACAGATCACCCCTCCACTTT,CASRQDRSPLHF
TRBD1,NA,TRBJ2-2,TRBV28,TGTGCCAGCAGGAATCAGGGGGTCCCCGGGGAGCTGTTTTTT,CASRNQGVPGELFF
TRBD1,NA,TRBJ2-2,TRBV9,TGTGCCAGCAGCGTAAGGGACAGGGGGGCCGGGGAGCTGTTTTTT,CASSVRDRGAGELFF
NA,NA,TRBJ1-2,TRBV19,TGTGCCAGTAGTATAGGGGAGAATGGCTACACCTTC,CASSIGENGYTF
TRBD1,NA,TRBJ1-1,TRBV10-1,TGCGCCAGCAGTGAGTATGGACAGGTGGGGACTGAAGCTTTCTTT,CASSEYGQVGTEAFF
NA,once,TRBJ1-1,TRBV28,TGTGCCAGCAGTTTCTGGAACACTGAAGCTTTCTTT,CASSFWNTEAFF
NA,NA,TRBJ2-5,TRBV10-3,TGTGCCATCAGGTCCGGTGGGGAATGGGAGACCCAGTACTTC,CAIRSGGEWETQYF
NA,NA,TRBJ2-5,TRBV5-1,TGCGCCAGCAGCTCGGACTCATTCGGGGAGACCCAGTACTTC,CASSSDSFGETQYF
NA,NA,TRBJ2-2,TRBV28,TGTGCCAGCAGTCCGCCCGGGTCTAGCGGGGAGCTGTTTTTT,CASSPPGSSGELFF
NA,NA,TRBJ2-7,TRBV7-9,TGTGCCAGCAGCTTATCGACCTACGAGCAGTACTTC,CASSLSTYEQYF
NA,NA,TRBJ2-2,TRBV28,TGTGCCAGCAGTCCCCCGGTCGACAGAAACACCGGGGAGCTGTTTTTT,CASSPPVDRNTGELFF
TRBD1,NA,TRBJ1-6,TRBV11-2,TGTGCCAGCAGCCCCGGGACAGGGGGGAATTCACCCCTCCACTTT,CASSPGTGGNSPLHF
NA,NA,TRBJ1-1,TRBV7-6,TGTGCCAGCAGCCCGGGCCGATACACTGAAGCTTTCTTT,CASSPGRYTEAFF
NA,NA,TRBJ1-1,TRBV10-2,TGCGCCGGCCAGTATCAAGCGAACACTGAAGCTTTCTTT,CAGQYQANTEAFF
TRBD1,NA,TRBJ2-7,TRBV5-1,TGCGCCAGCAGCTCCACAGGGGGCTCTTACGAGCAGTACTTC,CASSSTGGSYEQYF
TRBD2,NA,TRBJ2-2,TRBV9,TGTGCCAGCAGCGTAGGACTAGCGGGGCCTGACGGCACCGGGGAGCTGTTTTTT,CASSVGLAGPDGTGELFF
NA,NA,TRBJ1-4,TRBV11-2,TGTGCCAGCAGCTTAGTGTTAGGGGACGGGATACTGTTTTTT,CASSLVLGDGILFF
NA,once,TRBJ1-1,TRBV29-1,TGCAGCGCCGGAGGTCGCAGGGCGGCTGAAGCTTTCTTT,CSAGGRRAAEAFF
NA,few,TRBJ1-4,TRBV27,TGTGCCAGCAGACCGGACAGAGTAACAACTAATGAAAAACTGTTTTTT,CASRPDRVTTNEKLFF
NA,once,TRBJ1-5,TRBV12-1,TGTGCCAGCTGGGACACGAGCCAACCTCAGCCCCAGCATTTT,CASWDTSQPQPQHF
NA,NA,TRBJ1-2,TRBV10-3,TGTGCCATCAAAGGGGACGGCTACACCTTC,CAIKGDGYTF
NA,once,TRBJ1-4,TRBV28,TGTGCCAGCAGTTTTGTTCAGGGATATGAAAAACTGTTTTTT,CASSFVQGYEKLFF
NA,NA,TRBJ1-4,TRBV9,TGTGCCAGCAGCGTAGATCATGGGACGACGGAAAAACTGTTTTTT,CASSVDHGTTEKLFF
NA,NA,TRBJ1-1,TRBV18,TGTGCCAGCTCACCACCGCCCGGGGAGGGAATAATGACTGAAGCTTTCTTT,CASSPPPGEGIMTEAFF
TRBD1,NA,TRBJ2-2,TRBV15,TGTGCCACCAGCGCAAGACAGGGGGCGCGGGAGCTGTTTTTT,CATSARQGARELFF
NA,NA,TRBJ2-7,TRBV5-1,TGCGCCAGCAGCTTCAGCGGTCACGAGCAGTACTTC,CASSFSGHEQYF
NA,NA,TRBJ2-3,TRBV19,TGTGCCAGTAGTATAGCGGGGTGGGCCCTGGATACGCAGTATTTT,CASSIAGWALDTQYF
NA,NA,TRBJ1-2,TRBV28,TGTGCCAGCACCCGGGACGAAGACTACGGCTACACCTTC,CASTRDEDYGYTF
NA,NA,TRBJ2-7,TRBV27,TGTGCCAGCAGACACAAAGGGGGGTACAGGGCCTACGAGCAGTACTTC,CASRHKGGYRAYEQYF
TRBD2,NA,TRBJ2-3,TRBV30,TGTGCCTGGAGTGGGCGACTAGCCCGTACGCAGTATTTT,CAWSGRLARTQYF
TRBD1,NA,TRBJ1-6,TRBV6-4,TGTGCCAGCAGTTATACCGGGACAGGGGCGTCACCCCTCCACTTT,CASSYTGTGASPLHF
NA,NA,TRBJ2-1,TRBV14,TGTGCCAGCAGTCATTTGGGGGCCCTAAGCTCCTACAATGAGCAGTTCTTC,CASSHLGALSSYNEQFF
NA,few,TRBJ2-2,TRBV4-2,TGTGCCAGCCAAACGGGGGCGGCCCGGGGGACCGCTTATACCGGGGAGCTGTTTTTT,CASQTGAARGTAYTGELFF
NA,NA,TRBJ2-2,TRBV12-3/TRBV12-4,TGTGCCAGCAGTTTAGGGGTTACCGGGGAGCTGTTTTTT,CASSLGVTGELFF
NA,NA,TRBJ1-1,TRBV30,TGTGCCTGGAGTGAGAGGGCCGCAAACACTGAAGCTTTCTTT,CAWSERAANTEAFF
TRBD1,NA,TRBJ2-1,TRBV9,TGTGCCAGCAGCGCCACAGGGGGCGCGTACGATGAGCAGTTCTTC,CASSATGGAYDEQFF
NA,NA,TRBJ1-6,TRBV6-1,TGTGCCAGCAGTGATATCCTCTATAATTCACCCCTCCACTTT,CASSDILYNSPLHF
NA,NA,TRBJ2-5,TRBV5-4,TGTGCCAGCAGCATTGGGGGGCGGGGGATCGAGACCCAGTACTTC,CASSIGGRGIETQYF
TRBD2,NA,TRBJ2-1,TRBV3-1/TRBV3-2,TGTGCCAGCAGCCCAACTAGCGGGGGGGCCGGGGAGCAGTTCTTC,CASSPTSGGAGEQFF
NA,NA,TRBJ2-7,TRBV19,TGTGCCAGTAGATCTGGGGCTTACAGTTTCTACGAGCAGTACTTC,CASRSGAYSFYEQYF
TRBD1,NA,TRBJ2-2,TRBV19,TGTGCCAGTAGTAATCAGGGGGTTAAAACCGGGGAGCTGTTTTTT,CASSNQGVKTGELFF
NA,NA,TRBJ2-1,TRBV19,TGTGCCAGTAGTATAGCGGGTTTCGGCTCCTACAATGAGCAGTTCTTC,CASSIAGFGSYNEQFF
NA,NA,TRBJ1-6,TRBV7-9,TGTGCCAGCAGCTTAGCGTTTCCGAGAAATTCACCCCTCCACTTT,CASSLAFPRNSPLHF
TRBD2,NA,TRBJ2-3,TRBV2,TGTGCCAGCATAGGCGGGGGGGCGGCAGATACGCAGTATTTT,CASIGGGAADTQYF
NA,once,TRBJ2-7,TRBV10-3,TGTGCCATCAGTGAAAATGGGAACTACGAGCAGTACTTC,CAISENGNYEQYF
TRBD2,once,TRBJ2-1,TRBV29-1,TGCAGCGGAACGTTTAGCGGGGGGGCCAATGAGCAGTTCTTC,CSGTFSGGANEQFF
NA,few,TRBJ2-1,TRBV6-5,TGTGCCAGCAGTTCATTACAGGGAAATGAGCAGTTCTTC,CASSSLQGNEQFF
NA,NA,TRBJ2-3,TRBV19,TGTGCCAGTAGTAAAGCACTCAGCACAGATACGCAGTATTTT,CASSKALSTDTQYF
NA,few,TRBJ1-5,TRBV5-4,TGTGCCAGCAGCCCCTACCCCGGGGCGAGCAATCAGCCCCAGCATTTT,CASSPYPGASNQPQHF